A single T cell receptor (beta chain) is shown here with its context. No antigen is known for it. Per-base qualities were not stored, and no clone one base away is much larger. The trial excluded patients who had a history of autoimmune disease or were on systemic immunosuppression. Peripheral blood for TCR sequencing was collected from all dose cohorts at baseline, on cycle 4 day 1, and on cycle 7 day 1. Samples were obtained from an open-label, multicenter, first-in-human phase I dose-escalation trial of ivuxolimab. Adults with locally advanced or metastatic melanoma, renal cell, hepatocellular, or head and neck squamous cell carcinoma were enrolled in the trial. Before TCR sequencing, CD4+ T cells and CD8+ T cells were sorted from peripheral blood as separate populations. For sequencing of the TCRbeta CDR3 region, genomic DNA was extracted from the sorted cells. TCRbeta CDR3 regions were sequenced using the immunoSEQ Assay. TCRdb stores this immuneACCESS table with in-frame sequences only. Part of the clones is absent; in the studies checked, under half of the shortfall reflects unresolved V genes, and no reason is known for the rest. A total of some 55,000 clones appear in this sample, 60% to 80% of them only once. The top ten clones comprise around 2.4% of the sample.

The data were obtained in a study of OX40 agonist ivuxolimab in advanced cancers. Concerning the study at large: Ivuxolimab was an agonistic, fully human IgG2 monoclonal antibody directed against OX40 (CD134), a costimulatory receptor. Among the roughly 52 dose-escalation patients, approximately 20 had hepatocellular carcinoma, about 15 melanoma, 9 renal cell carcinoma and 9 head and neck cancer. A male proportion of 70% to 90% and a mean age of 60 years, ranging from about 23 to 79, were recorded for the dose-escalation cohort. The paper covers the monotherapy dose-escalation part of the phase I ivuxolimab trial, which included N ≈ 57 patients. Partial responses occurred in three dose-escalation patients: two with cutaneous melanoma and one with hepatocellular carcinoma. Patients were allowed to have had prior anti-PD-1, anti-PD-L1 or anti-CTLA-4 therapy, and around 37% of the dose-escalation patients had previously received checkpoint inhibitors. The purpose of peripheral TCRbeta sequencing was to test whether ivuxolimab changed TCR sequence diversity and led to clonal T-cell expansion. Intravenous ivuxolimab was administered to patients every 2 weeks at six dose levels: 0.01, 0.1, 0.3, 1.5, 3 and 10 mg/kg. Overall results and qualifications from the work: In the 0.1-3.0 mg/kg groups, partial responders had among the lowest normalized peripheral clonal expansion, particularly in CD8+ T cells. After ivuxolimab, more expanded clones were found on average in CD8+ T cells than in CD4+ T cells. Clonal expansion of both CD4+ and CD8+ blood T cells was observed from baseline to week 6 at doses 0.1 to 3.0 mg/kg. Which antigens the clonally expanded peripheral T cells were specific for was not determined. Low levels of normalized T-cell clonal expansion were also shown by some nonresponding patients.

From the cysteine up to the phenylalanine, the CDR3 has a length of 15 residues. Just the 45-base CDR3 DNA is kept, in frame starting at base 1. The V end loses 2 bases and the J end loses 1 base, and a stretch of 9 bases separates them. CDR1 and CDR2 were assigned from the germline V gene as SGHDT and YYEEEE. The sequence came from an adult with an advanced solid tumor such as melanoma, head and neck, liver or kidney cancer. Recombination joined TRBV5-6 with TRBJ2-2; no D gene is confidently identified. This sample comprised CD4+ or CD8+ T cells sorted from blood, obtained in a trial of the OX40 agonist ivuxolimab. The CDR3 region has the sequence CASSFFTVNTGELFF. The nucleotide sequence is TGTGCCAGCAGCTTTTTCACAGTGAACACCGGGGAGCTGTTTTTT.